The 19 T cell receptor beta chains below were found in one sample sequenced in a study of blood T cell repertoires in COVID-19. TCRdb's table, derived via immunoSEQ multiplex PCR, lists solely in-frame clones and lacks some. Here the sample spans approximately 90,000 clones, 75% to 80% being singletons. Sequencing was performed on peripheral blood. All receptors derive from a man between 70 and 80 years old with COVID-19, enrolled during active disease.

This clone was counted once. The chain combines TRBV27 with TRBJ2-7; 9 bases fit TRBD2. With 2 bases clipped from V and 3 bases from J, the junction kept 5 bases outside the gene matches. The CDR3 is 15 amino acids. Germline lookup yields CDR1 MNHEY and CDR2 SMNVEV (reference sequence). CDR3 DNA sequence: TGTGCCAGCAGTTTAGGGGGACTAGCTGTCTACGAGCAGTACTTC. Translated, it gives CASSLGGLAVYEQYF.

V gene TRBV18 combines with J gene TRBJ2-7; TRBD1 is a possible D gene (5 bases). The CDR3 is 14 residues long. Germline assignment: CDR1 KGHSH and CDR2 LQKENI. Trimming left V 6 bases short and J 7 bases short, with 19 bases between. The CDR3 loop reads CASSPTSDSLEQYF. The CDR3 DNA is TGTGCCAGCTCCCCAACCTCCGACAGTCTGGAGCAGTACTTC.

This CDR3 reads CASSWEGRKNNEQFF. The CDR3 DNA sequence: TGTGCCAGCAGCTGGGAGGGTCGAAAGAACAATGAGCAGTTCTTC. The V and J genes are TRBV7-9 and TRBJ2-1, with 7 bases aligning to TRBD2. This CDR3 is built from 15 residues. Germline CDR1 is SEHNR and CDR2 is FQNEAQ (reference sequence). The J segment lost 5 bases and the V segment lost 4 bases, leaving 8 bases of the junction unmatched.

This sequence joins TRBV18 and TRBJ1-6; D remains ambiguous. Germline lookup yields CDR1 KGHSH and CDR2 LQKENI. Trimming removed 6 bases at V and 7 bases at J, with 13 bases between. This CDR3 has 14 amino acids. CDR3 sequence: CASSPRFFNSPLHF. DNA for the CDR3: TGTGCCAGCTCCCCGAGATTTTTCAATTCACCCCTCCACTTT.

The sample holds a few counts of this clone. The genes are TRBV27 and TRBJ2-7; 9 nucleotides align to TRBD1. CDR1 is MNHEY, CDR2 SMNVEV, per germline (reference sequence). This CDR3 spans 13 amino acids. After removal of 6 bases from V and 6 bases from J, the junction contained 6 bases not matched to a gene. The CDR3 nucleotides are TGTGCCAGCAGGCCGACAGGGGGAGGCGAGCAGTACTTC. This translates into CASRPTGGGEQYF.

This clone came up a few times. The rearrangement uses TRBV19 and TRBJ1-5; 10 nucleotides align to TRBD1. From germline, CDR1 is LNHDA and CDR2 SQIVND (reference sequence). CDR3 size: 14 residues. Losses at the gene ends were 8 bases for V and 3 bases for J; bases not matched to a gene: 4. This CDR3 is CASWGQGNNQPQHF. CDR3 sequence (DNA): TGTGCCAGTTGGGGACAGGGGAACAATCAGCCCCAGCATTTT.

The genes are TRBV10-3 and TRBJ1-2; 8 bases are a match to TRBD1. Germline V gene sequence: CDR1 ENHRY, CDR2 SYGVKD. The CDR3 has 14 residues. V lost 4 bases to trimming and J lost 8 bases; unmatched junction nucleotides: 9. The CDR3 region has the DNA TGTGCCATCAGTGGAGGACAGGGCGCCGAGGGCTACACCTTC. It is translated as CAISGGQGAEGYTF.

This chain links TRBV2 with TRBJ2-6; maybe TRBD1 (5 bases). The CDR3 is 16 amino acids. Per the germline V gene, CDR1 is SNHLY and CDR2 is FYNNEI. V lost 2 bases and J 0 bases, leaving 8 bases between the germline ends. CDR3 amino acids: CASSEQGFSGANVLTF. CDR3 DNA: TGTGCCAGCAGTGAACAGGGATTCTCTGGGGCCAACGTCCTGACTTTC. The entire variable domain, with the rest obtained from reference TRBV2 and TRBJ2-6, is as follows: EPEVTQTPSHQVTQMGQEVILRCVPISNHLYFYWYRQILGQKVEFLVSFYNNEISEKSEIFDDQFSVERPDGSNFTLKIRSTKLEDSAMYFCASSEQGFSGANVLTFGAGSRLTVL.

This clone appeared many times. This rearrangement joins TRBV6-5 to TRBJ1-1; weak D call: TRBD1 (5 bases). Trimming took off 7 bases at V and 5 bases at J, with 14 bases between the two ends. CDR1 and CDR2 from the germline V gene are MNHEY and SVGAGI. The CDR3 consists of 13 residues. The CDR3 reads CASTPWGGTEAFF. CDR3 in DNA: TGTGCCAGCACCCCCTGGGGGGGAACTGAAGCTTTCTTT.

This clone was picked up a small number of times. The chain combines TRBV28 with TRBJ1-3; a possible D gene is TRBD1 (6 bases). Germline CDR1 and CDR2: MDHEN and SYDVKM. V lost 5 bases and J 0 bases, leaving 8 bases between the germline ends. This CDR3 has 14 amino acids. CDR3 protein: CASSRGGSGNTIYF. CDR3 nucleotide sequence: TGTGCCAGCAGTCGAGGGGGCTCTGGAAACACCATATATTTT.

The V call is TRBV27, the J call TRBJ2-7, with TRBD2 matching 9 bases. The CDR3 loop spans 13 amino acids. Germline CDR1 and CDR2: MNHEY and SMNVEV (reference sequence). V lost 5 bases, J lost 9 bases, and 8 bases stayed unmatched. The CDR3 coding sequence is TGTGCCAGCAGTCCCCGGACTAGCGAAGGGCAGTACTTC. This sequence encodes CASSPRTSEGQYF.

This clone was observed a handful of times. The chain is built from TRBV7-2 and TRBJ1-2, with TRBD1 matching over 8 bases. Germline values: CDR1 SGHTA, CDR2 FQGNSA. The V segment lost 5 bases and the J segment 5 bases; nucleotides outside the gene matches: 7. This CDR3 contains 14 residues. CDR3 nucleotide sequence: TGTGCCAGCAGCCCCGGACAGGGACTATATGGCTACACCTTC. Translating gives CASSPGQGLYGYTF.

This clone was recorded a few times. This chain joins TRBV12-2 and TRBJ2-7; the table's D gene call, TRBD2, was not cross checked with the DNA. TRBV12-2 is assigned pseudogene status. The CDR3 totals 20 residues. Written as DNA, the CDR3 is TGTGCAAGTCGCTTATCCGCACTACTCGATAGCGGGGGACACTCCTACGAGCAGTACTTC. Protein product: CASRLSALLDSGGHSYEQYF.

This clone showed up just a few times. The chain uses TRBV7-9 and TRBJ2-2; 10 bases align to TRBD2. Per germline, CDR1 SEHNR and CDR2 FQNEAQ (reference sequence). After removal of 4 bases from V and 4 bases from J, the junction contained 6 bases not matched to a gene. This CDR3 has 16 residues. CDR3 nucleotide sequence: TGTGCCAGCAGCTCTAGCGGGAGCAGGAGCACCGGGGAGCTGTTTTTT. Its protein product is CASSSSGSRSTGELFF.

This chain links TRBV18 with TRBJ2-3, with TRBD2 identical over 11 bases. The CDR3 consists of 16 residues. V lost 1 base to trimming and J lost 3 bases; unmatched junction nucleotides: 3. Germline loops: CDR1 KGHSH, CDR2 LQKENI. This CDR3 is CASSPLGTSGTDTQYF. The CDR3, as DNA: TGTGCCAGCTCACCACTTGGGACTAGCGGAACAGATACGCAGTATTTT.

The V and J genes are TRBV7-2 and TRBJ1-2, with D unresolved. The CDR3 is 15 residues long. The germline V gene has CDR1 SGHTA and CDR2 FQGNSA. Trimming removed 3 bases from V and 4 bases from J, with 15 bases in between. The CDR3 bases are TGTGCCAGCAGCTTGGCCCCGGACGGAGGCTATGGCTACACCTTC. Its protein product is CASSLAPDGGYGYTF.

The J gene is TRBJ1-2, the V gene TRBV6-5; D gene uncertain. The CDR3 contains 15 residues. V was cut by 5 bases and J by 8 bases, with 21 bases left in between. Germline CDR1 and CDR2: MNHEY and SVGAGI. In DNA form, the CDR3 reads TGTGCCAGCAGTCACCTTTTTAACCCACTTATGGGCTACACCTTC. It codes for CASSHLFNPLMGYTF.

The gene calls are TRBV25-1 and TRBJ1-2; D is undetermined. Between the trimmed V and J ends, which lost 6 bases and 5 bases, there was a span of 10 bases. The CDR3 covers 12 residues. Germline lookup yields CDR1 MGHDK and CDR2 SYGVNS. The CDR3 DNA is TGTGCCAGCAGCTTGACCGGGTATGGCTACACCTTC. Translated: CASSLTGYGYTF.

The rearrangement uses TRBV7-3 and TRBJ2-1; D gene uncertain. The V gene lost 0 bases and the J gene lost 5 bases, with 8 bases spanning the gap. The CDR3 has 14 residues. From germline, CDR1 is SGHTA and CDR2 FQGTGA. This chain's CDR3 is CASSLTGRNNEQFF. In nucleotides, the CDR3 is TGTGCCAGCAGCTTAACTGGGCGCAACAATGAGCAGTTCTTC.